The table lists the clone carrying this T cell receptor (beta chain) with a count of one. In the authors' methods: The assay estimated nucleated cells by amplifying reference gene primers. Here immunoSEQ multiplex PCR was the method, and the copy in TCRdb shows in-frame clones only, minus some. That table gives V, J and clone size, and the DNA gave D and trimming. The data hold 60,000 to 75,000 clones, with about 85% observed a single time. This sample was taken from a study of blood T cell repertoires in COVID-19. Study as a whole: The samples span acute and convalescent COVID-19 from the United States, Italy and Spain. PBMCs, B-cell-depleted T cells, or T cells were the source of the cDNA or gDNA that made up the material.

The germline V gene encodes CDR1 SGHNT and CDR2 YENEEA. The V gene lost 0 bases and the J gene lost 6 bases, with 9 bases spanning the gap. There are 14 residues in the CDR3. The sample taken for sequencing was peripheral blood. V usage is TRBV11-3 and J usage is TRBJ2-1; a weak D match, TRBD2 (5 bases). This receptor was obtained from a woman older than 75 with active or convalescent COVID-19. The CDR3 loop is CASSLDPSSNEQFF. CDR3 DNA sequence: TGTGCCAGCAGCTTAGATCCTAGCTCCAATGAGCAGTTCTTC.